The T cell receptor beta chain under discussion was sequenced for a study of cytomegalovirus exposure and HLA in healthy donors. Whole-study context: The same platform used for the 600 to 750 first-cohort repertoires was also used for the 120 or so validation repertoires, as a later analysis reported. General study findings and limits: The investigators catalogued 164 TCR beta chains as cytomegalovirus-associated. In a later analysis, first-cohort TCR clusters were found to tend to co-occur in the 130 or so validation repertoires.

The CDR3 runs to 14 residues. The V gene's germline CDR1 is MDHEN and CDR2 SYDVKM. V lost 3 bases and J lost 1, with 8 bases in between. Data came from immunoSEQ multiplex PCR; TCRdb stores just in-frame clones and leaves some out. The sample records about 180,000 clones, around nine tenths being singletons. About this clone itself: Its specificity is unknown. The same CDR3 can be traced to other DNA sequences in this sample.

Donors came from a validation cohort of fewer than 150 subjects, distinct from the first 666-subject cohort. Sequenced: PBMCs. This chain connects TRBV28 to TRBJ2-3; weak D call: TRBD2 (5 bases). The origin of this receptor is a man aged 18 to 30 in good health and CMV-seropositive. The CDR3 spells CASSFISGTDTQYF. DNA of the CDR3: TGTGCCAGCAGTTTCATTAGCGGCACAGATACGCAGTATTTT.